The rows below give T cell receptor beta chains drawn from one sample of a study of T cells in localized non-small cell lung cancer. Measured with immunoSEQ multiplex PCR; TCRdb has only the in-frame clones, and not every one. The data contain roughly 1,600 clones, roughly a quarter of them singletons. This material consisted of normal lung tissue next to the tumor, taken before any cancer treatment. Every receptor here comes from a female donor at least 60 years old with stage II squamous cell lung carcinoma. The conserved cysteine and the conserved F or W are not part of the CDR3 here.

V: TRBV27
length: 14
CDR3: ASSPLAGGRQETQY

V: TRBV7-5
length: 14
CDR3: ASSLSAGATTGELF

V: TRBV6-7
length: 13
CDR3: ASSYEGFSYNEQF

V: TRBV15
length: 14
CDR3: ATSRRQGSGANVLT

V: TRBV2
length: 12
CDR3: ASILAGVADTQY

V: TRBV2
length: 10
CDR3: ASRGWSGQGV

V: TRBV29-1
length: 11
CDR3: SALTGPNEKLF

V: TRBV6-8
length: 13
CDR3: ASGFTLAGADEQY

V: TRBV9
length: 11
CDR3: ASSGTTTGRYT

V: TRBV11-3
length: 13
CDR3: ASSLQGSMNTEAF

V: TRBV28
length: 10
CDR3: ASSPYPWEAF

V: TRBV9
length: 10
CDR3: ASNREGYEQF

V: TRBV29-1
length: 14
CDR3: SVVGLADKLTDTQY